Given below is one T cell receptor (beta chain) in context. Sample-barcoded 5' priming and a J-beta primer mix drove a second PCR of 7 to 11 cycles. Via MiXCR, TCRdb re-called the 5' RACE reads, giving one row per CDR3 protein. There are about 1 million distinct CDR3 sequences in the sample; less than 25% occur only once, and less than 0.85% lies in the top ten. This CDR3 contains 13 residues. Trimming stripped 5 bases from V and 0 bases from J, with 8 bases between. Germline V gene data show CDR1 as MNHEY and CDR2 as SMNVEV (reference sequence). The sample is drawn from a study of blood T cells in healthy people across ages. Separately, the same data were catalogued under a study of T cells of mothers and their children.

Sequencing was performed on blood. V usage is TRBV27 and J usage is TRBJ2-7; D ambiguous. The sequence was collected from a girl under 10 years old in good health. Written as DNA, the CDR3 is TGTGCCAGCAGTAAAGCCATCTCCTACGAGCAGTACTTC. It codes for CASSKAISYEQYF.